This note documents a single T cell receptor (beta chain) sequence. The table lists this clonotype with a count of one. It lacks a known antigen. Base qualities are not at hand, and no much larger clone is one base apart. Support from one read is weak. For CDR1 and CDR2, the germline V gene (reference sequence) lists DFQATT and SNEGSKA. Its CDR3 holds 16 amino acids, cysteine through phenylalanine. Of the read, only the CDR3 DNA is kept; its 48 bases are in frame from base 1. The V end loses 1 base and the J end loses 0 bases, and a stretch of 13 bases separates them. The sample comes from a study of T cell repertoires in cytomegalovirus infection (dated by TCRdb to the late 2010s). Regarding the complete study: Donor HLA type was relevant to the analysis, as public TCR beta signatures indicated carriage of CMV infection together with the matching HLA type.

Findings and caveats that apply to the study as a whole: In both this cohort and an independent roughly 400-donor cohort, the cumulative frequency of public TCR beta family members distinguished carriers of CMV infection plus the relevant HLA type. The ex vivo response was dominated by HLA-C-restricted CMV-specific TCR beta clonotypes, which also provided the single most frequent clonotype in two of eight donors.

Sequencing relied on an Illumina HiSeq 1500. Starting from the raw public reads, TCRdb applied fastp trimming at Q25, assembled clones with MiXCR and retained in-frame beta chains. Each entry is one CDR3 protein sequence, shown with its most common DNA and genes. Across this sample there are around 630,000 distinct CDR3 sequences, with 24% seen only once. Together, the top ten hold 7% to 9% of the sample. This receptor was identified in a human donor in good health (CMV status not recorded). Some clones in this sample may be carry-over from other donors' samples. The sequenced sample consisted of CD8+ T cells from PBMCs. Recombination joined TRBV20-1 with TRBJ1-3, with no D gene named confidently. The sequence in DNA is TGCAGTGCTAGAGGCCCCGGAGAGTTCTCTGGAAACACCATATATTTT. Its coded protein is CSARGPGEFSGNTIYF.